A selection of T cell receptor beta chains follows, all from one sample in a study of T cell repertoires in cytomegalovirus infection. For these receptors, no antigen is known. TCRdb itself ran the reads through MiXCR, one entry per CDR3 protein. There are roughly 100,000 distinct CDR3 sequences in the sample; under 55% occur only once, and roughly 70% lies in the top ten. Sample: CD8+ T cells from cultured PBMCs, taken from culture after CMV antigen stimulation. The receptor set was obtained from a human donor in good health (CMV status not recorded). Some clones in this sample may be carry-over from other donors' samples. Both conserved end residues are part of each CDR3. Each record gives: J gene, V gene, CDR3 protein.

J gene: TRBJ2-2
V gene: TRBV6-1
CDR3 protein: CASSHRTLNTGELFF

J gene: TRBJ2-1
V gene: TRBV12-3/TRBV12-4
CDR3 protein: CASSFRYAGGAHEQFF

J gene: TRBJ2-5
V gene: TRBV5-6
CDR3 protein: CASSLWSGQGLETQYF

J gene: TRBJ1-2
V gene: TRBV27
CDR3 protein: CASSPTPQGLYGYTF

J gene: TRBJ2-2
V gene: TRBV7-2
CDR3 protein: CVLEAGELFF

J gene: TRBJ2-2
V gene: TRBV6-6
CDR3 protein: CALEGDTGELFF

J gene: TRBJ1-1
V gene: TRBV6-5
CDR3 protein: CASSYLRGQHMNTEAFF

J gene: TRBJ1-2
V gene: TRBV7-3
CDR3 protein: CASSSGGGPNSADGYTF

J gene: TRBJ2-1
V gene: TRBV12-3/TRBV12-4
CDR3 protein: CASSLTLAGGYNEQFF

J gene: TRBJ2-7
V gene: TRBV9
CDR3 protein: CASSDQDLWGEQYF

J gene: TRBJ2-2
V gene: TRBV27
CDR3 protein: CASSFLAGDTGELFF

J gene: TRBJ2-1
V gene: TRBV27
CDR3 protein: CASSLGAALDEQFF

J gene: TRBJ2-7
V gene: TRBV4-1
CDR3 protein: CASSPQPGQGLGEQYF

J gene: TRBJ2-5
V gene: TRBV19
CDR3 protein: CASSILAGGETQYF

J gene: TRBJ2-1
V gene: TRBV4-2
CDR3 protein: CASSQDLWVARDPIYNEQFF

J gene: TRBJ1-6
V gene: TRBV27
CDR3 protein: CASRPIYGGNSPLHF

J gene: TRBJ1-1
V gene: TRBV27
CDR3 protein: CASSLGQGAVTEAFF

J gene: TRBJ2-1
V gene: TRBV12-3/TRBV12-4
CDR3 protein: CASSLWAGGNEQFF

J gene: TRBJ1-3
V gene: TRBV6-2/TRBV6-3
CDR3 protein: CASSQNPSDTIYF

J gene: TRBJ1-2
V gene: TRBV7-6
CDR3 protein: CASSLTPGGSIYGYTF

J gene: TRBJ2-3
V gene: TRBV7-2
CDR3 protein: CTSSLITGSTDTQYF

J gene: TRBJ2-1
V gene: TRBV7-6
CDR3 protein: CASITLSGGPYNEQFF

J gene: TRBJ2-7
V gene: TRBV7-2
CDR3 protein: CASSLYMEGRGGIPPYEQYF

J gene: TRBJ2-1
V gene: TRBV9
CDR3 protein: CASSRGGGNYNEQFF

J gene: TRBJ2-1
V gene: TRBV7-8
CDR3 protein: CASSSGQGRDEQFF

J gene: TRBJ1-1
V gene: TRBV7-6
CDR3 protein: CASSLEWGAENTEAFF

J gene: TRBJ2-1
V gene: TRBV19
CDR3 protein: CASSMGGGSYNEQFF

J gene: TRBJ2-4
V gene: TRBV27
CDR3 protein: CASSLGAGYIQYF